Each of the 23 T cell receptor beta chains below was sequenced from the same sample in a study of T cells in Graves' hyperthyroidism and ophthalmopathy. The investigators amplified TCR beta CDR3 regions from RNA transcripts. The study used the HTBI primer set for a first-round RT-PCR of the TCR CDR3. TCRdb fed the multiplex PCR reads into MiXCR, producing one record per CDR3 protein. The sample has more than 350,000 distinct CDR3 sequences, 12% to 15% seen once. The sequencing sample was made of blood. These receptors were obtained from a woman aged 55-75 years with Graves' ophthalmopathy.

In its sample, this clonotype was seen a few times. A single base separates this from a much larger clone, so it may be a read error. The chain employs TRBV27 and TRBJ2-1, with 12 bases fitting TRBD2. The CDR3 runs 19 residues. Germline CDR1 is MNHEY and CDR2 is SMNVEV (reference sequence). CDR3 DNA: TGTGCCAGCAGTCTACGCTCGAAAAGACTAGCGGGAGTCGGAAATGAGCGGTTCTTC. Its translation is CASSLRSKRLAGVGNERFF.

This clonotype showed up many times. The CDR3 is CASSLTGTGWRTEAFF. The CDR3 DNA reads TGTGCCAGCAGTTTAACCGGGACAGGCTGGAGGACTGAAGCTTTCTTT. The chain joins TRBV28 to TRBJ1-1, with 8 positions matching TRBD1. Per the germline V gene, CDR1 is MDHEN and CDR2 is SYDVKM. The CDR3 runs 16 residues. The J segment lost 5 bases and the V segment lost 2 bases, leaving 10 bases of the junction unmatched.

DNA of the CDR3: TGCAGTGCTTTTTACCCGGGGAGGTTGGACGAGCAGTACTTC. It translates to CSAFYPGRLDEQYF. This sequence joins TRBV20-1 and TRBJ2-7; possibly TRBD2 for D (6 bases). Germline CDR1 is DFQATT and CDR2 is SNEGSKA (reference sequence). This CDR3 is 14 amino acids long. V lost 5 bases, J lost 5 bases, and 19 bases lay in between.

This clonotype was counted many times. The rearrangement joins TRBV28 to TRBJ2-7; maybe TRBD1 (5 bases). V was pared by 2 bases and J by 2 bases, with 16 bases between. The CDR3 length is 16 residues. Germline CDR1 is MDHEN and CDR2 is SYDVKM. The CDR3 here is CASSLDSGSATYEQYF. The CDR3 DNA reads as TGTGCCAGCAGTTTAGACTCAGGGTCGGCGACCTACGAGCAGTACTTC.

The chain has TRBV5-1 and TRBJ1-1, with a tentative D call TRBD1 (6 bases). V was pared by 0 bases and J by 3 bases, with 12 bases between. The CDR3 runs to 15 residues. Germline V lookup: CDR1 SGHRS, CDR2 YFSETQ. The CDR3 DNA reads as TGCGCCAGCAGCTTGGCGGGGGCGCCATACACTGAAGCTTTCTTT. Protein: CASSLAGAPYTEAFF.

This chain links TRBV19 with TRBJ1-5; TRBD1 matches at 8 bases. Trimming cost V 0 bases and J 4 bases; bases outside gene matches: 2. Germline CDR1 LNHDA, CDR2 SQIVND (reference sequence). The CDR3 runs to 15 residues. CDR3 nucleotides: TGTGCCAGTAGTATAGACAGGGGGCTTAATCAGCCCCAGCATTTT. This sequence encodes CASSIDRGLNQPQHF. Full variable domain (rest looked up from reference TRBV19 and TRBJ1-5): DGGITQSPKYLFRKEGQNVTLSCEQNLNHDAMYWYRQDPGQGLRLIYYSQIVNDFQKGDIAEGYSVSREKKESFPLTVTSAQKNPTAFYLCASSIDRGLNQPQHFGDGTRLSIL.

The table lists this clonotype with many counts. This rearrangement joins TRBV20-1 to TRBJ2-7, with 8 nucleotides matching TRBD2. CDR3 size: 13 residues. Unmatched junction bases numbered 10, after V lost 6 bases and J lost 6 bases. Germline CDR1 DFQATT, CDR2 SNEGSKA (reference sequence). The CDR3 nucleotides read TGCAGTGCACCGGGACTAGTTAACGGCGAGCAGTACTTC. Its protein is CSAPGLVNGEQYF.

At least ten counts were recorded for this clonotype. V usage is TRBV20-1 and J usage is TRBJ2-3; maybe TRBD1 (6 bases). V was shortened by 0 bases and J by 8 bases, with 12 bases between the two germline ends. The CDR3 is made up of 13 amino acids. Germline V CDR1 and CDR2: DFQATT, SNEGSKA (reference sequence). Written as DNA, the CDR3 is TGCAGTGCTAGAGAGAGGGTGGGGGCTACGCAGTATTTT. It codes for CSARERVGATQYF.

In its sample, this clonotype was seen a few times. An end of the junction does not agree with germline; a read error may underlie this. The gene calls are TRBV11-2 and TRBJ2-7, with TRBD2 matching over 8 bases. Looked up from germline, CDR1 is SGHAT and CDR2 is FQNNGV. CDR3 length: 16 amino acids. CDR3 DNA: TGTGCCGGCAGCCCTAGGACTAGCAGCCCCTCCTACGAGCAGTACTTC. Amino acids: CAGSPRTSSPSYEQYF.

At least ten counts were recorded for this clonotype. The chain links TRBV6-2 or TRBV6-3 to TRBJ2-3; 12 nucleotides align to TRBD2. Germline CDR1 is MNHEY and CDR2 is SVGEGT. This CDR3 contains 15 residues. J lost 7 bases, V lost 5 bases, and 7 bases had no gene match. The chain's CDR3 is CASSTRLAGDHTQYF. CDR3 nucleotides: TGTGCCAGCAGTACGAGACTAGCGGGAGATCATACGCAGTATTTT.

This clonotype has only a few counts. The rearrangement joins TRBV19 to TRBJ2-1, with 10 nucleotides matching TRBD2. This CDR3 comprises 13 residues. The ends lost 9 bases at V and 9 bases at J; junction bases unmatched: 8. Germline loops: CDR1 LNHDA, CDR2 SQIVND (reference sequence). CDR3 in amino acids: CASSGRARGEQFF. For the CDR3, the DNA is TGTGCCAGCAGCGGGAGGGCCAGGGGTGAGCAGTTCTTC. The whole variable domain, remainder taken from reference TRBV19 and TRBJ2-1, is DGGITQSPKYLFRKEGQNVTLSCEQNLNHDAMYWYRQDPGQGLRLIYYSQIVNDFQKGDIAEGYSVSREKKESFPLTVTSAQKNPTAFYLCASSGRARGEQFFGPGTRLTVL.

The CDR3 DNA follows: TGTGCCACCCAAGGTACGGGGGCGAATGGCTACACCTTC. It codes for CATQGTGANGYTF. The genes are TRBV10-3 and TRBJ1-2, with D tentatively TRBD1 (6 bases). This CDR3 spans 13 amino acids. V was clipped by 10 bases and J by 6 bases, with 18 bases between them. Germline lookup yields CDR1 ENHRY and CDR2 SYGVKD.

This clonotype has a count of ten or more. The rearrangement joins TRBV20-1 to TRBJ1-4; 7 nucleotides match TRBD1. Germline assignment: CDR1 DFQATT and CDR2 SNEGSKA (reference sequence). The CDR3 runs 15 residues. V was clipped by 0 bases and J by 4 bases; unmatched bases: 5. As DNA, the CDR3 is TGCAGTGCTAGAGATCTGGGACAGTTTAATGAAAAACTGTTTTTT. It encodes CSARDLGQFNEKLFF.

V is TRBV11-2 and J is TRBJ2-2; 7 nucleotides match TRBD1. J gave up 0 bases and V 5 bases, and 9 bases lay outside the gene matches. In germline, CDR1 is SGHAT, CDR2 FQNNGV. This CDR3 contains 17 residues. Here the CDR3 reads CASSGKTGLSNTGELFF. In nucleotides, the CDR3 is TGTGCCAGCAGCGGAAAGACAGGGCTATCGAACACCGGGGAGCTGTTTTTT. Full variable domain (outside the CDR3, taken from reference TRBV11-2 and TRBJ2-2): EAGVAQSPRYKIIEKRQSVAFWCNPISGHATLYWYQQILGQGPKLLIQFQNNGVVDDSQLPKDRFSAERLKGVDSTLKIQPAKLEDSAVYLCASSGKTGLSNTGELFFGEGSRLTVL.

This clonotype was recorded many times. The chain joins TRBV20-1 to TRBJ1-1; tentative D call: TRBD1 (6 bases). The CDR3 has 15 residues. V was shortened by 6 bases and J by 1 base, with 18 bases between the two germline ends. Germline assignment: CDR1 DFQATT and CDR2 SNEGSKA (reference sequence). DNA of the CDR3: TGCAGTGCCATCGACCCGGGACACCAGAACACTGAAGCTTTCTTT. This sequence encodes CSAIDPGHQNTEAFF.

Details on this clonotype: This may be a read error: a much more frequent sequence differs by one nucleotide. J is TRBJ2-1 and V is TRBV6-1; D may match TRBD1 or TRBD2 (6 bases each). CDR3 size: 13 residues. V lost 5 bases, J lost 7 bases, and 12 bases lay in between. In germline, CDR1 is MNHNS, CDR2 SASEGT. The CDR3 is CASSPQGTNEQFF. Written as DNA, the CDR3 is TGTGCCAGCAGTCCCCAGGGGACTAATGAGCAGTTCTTC.

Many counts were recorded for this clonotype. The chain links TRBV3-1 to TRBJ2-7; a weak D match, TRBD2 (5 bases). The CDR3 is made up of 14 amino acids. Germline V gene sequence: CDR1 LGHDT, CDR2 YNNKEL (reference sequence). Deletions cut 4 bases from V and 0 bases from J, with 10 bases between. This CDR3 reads CASSRGMSSYEQYF. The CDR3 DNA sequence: TGTGCCAGCAGCCGAGGGATGAGCTCCTACGAGCAGTACTTC.

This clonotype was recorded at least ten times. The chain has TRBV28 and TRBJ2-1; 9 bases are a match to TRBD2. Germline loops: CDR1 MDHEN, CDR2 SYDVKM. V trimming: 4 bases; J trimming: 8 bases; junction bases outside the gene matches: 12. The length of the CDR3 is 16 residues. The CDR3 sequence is CASSSTGTSSSYEQFF. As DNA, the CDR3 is TGTGCCAGCAGTTCCACCGGGACTAGCTCTAGCTATGAGCAGTTCTTC.

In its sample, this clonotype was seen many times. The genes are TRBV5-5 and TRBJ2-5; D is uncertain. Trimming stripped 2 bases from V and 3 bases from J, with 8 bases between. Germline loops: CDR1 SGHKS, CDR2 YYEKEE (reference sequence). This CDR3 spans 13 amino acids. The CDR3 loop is CASSFVGEETQYF. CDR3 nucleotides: TGTGCCAGCAGCTTCGTAGGAGAAGAGACCCAGTACTTC.

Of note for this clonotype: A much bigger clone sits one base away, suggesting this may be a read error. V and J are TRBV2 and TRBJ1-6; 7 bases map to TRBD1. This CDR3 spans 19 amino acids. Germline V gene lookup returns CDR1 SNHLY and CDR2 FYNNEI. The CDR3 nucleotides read TGTGCCGGCAGTGAACTCGTAGGGGGCCGTCTACTGTATAATTCACCCCTCCACTTT. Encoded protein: CAGSELVGGRLLYNSPLHF.

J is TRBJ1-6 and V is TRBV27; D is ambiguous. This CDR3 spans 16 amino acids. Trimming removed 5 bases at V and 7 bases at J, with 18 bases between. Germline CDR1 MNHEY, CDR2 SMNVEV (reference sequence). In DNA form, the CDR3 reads TGTGCCAGCAGTCACAAATTCACCCTGGGGAATTCACCCCTCCACTTT. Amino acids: CASSHKFTLGNSPLHF.

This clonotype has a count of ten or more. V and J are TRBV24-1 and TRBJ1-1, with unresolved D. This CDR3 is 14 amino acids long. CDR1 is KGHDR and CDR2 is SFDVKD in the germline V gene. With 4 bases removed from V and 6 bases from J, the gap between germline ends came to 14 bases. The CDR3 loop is CATSDPGPRAEAFF. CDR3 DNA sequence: TGTGCCACCAGTGACCCCGGGCCCCGGGCTGAAGCTTTCTTT.

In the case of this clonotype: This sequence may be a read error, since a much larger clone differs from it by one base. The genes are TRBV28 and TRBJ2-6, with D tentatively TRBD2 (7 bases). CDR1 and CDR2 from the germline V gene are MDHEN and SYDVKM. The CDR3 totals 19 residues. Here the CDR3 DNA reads TGTGCCAGCAGTTCCCGGACAGCCTTGAGGGTGGCGGGGGCCAACTTCCTGACTTTC. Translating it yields CASSSRTALRVAGANFLTF.